A single sample is the source of the 25 T cell receptor beta chains below, sequenced in a study of shared clonotypes between healthy human individuals. The assay was immunoSEQ multiplex PCR, and TCRdb's table has in-frame clones only and misses some. This sample has about 1.1 million clones; 60% to 85% occur once, and the top ten carry 0.89%. The specimen was memory CD4+ T cells from PBMCs. As for subset: CD45RA-negative fraction. All receptors derive from a young man in good health. Some clones in this sample may be carry-over from other donors' samples.

The chain employs TRBV5-1 and TRBJ2-5; TRBD2 matches 10 bases. Germline lookup yields CDR1 SGHRS and CDR2 YFSETQ. The V gene end was trimmed by 4 bases and the J gene end by 2 bases; junction bases not matched to a gene: 14. The CDR3 contains 18 residues. CDR3 region: CASSPVGSGRSSQETQYF. CDR3 bases: TGCGCCAGCAGCCCCGTGGGTAGCGGGAGGTCCTCACAAGAGACCCAGTACTTC.

The table lists this clone with many counts. V is TRBV30 and J is TRBJ1-4, with D tentatively TRBD1 (6 bases). The CDR3 is 14 amino acids. Germline CDR1 and CDR2: GTSNPN and SVGIG (reference sequence). V gave up 0 bases and J gave up 7 bases, with 12 bases separating them. This CDR3 reads CAWSVVGAGEKLFF. The CDR3 DNA reads TGTGCCTGGAGTGTAGTGGGGGCCGGTGAAAAACTGTTTTTT.

This clone was picked up one time. A far larger clone is one nucleotide away, so this likely arose from a read error. The J gene is TRBJ1-1, the V gene TRBV28; possible D gene TRBD1, 5 bases. This CDR3 has 17 residues. The germline V gene has CDR1 MDHEN and CDR2 SYDVKM. V was cut by 4 bases and J by 4 bases, with 22 bases left in between. Written as DNA, the CDR3 is TGTGCCAGCAGTTCCCGGACAAGGTCGGTTAGTGGCACTGAAGCTTTCTTT. It is translated as CASSSRTRSVSGTEAFF.

The chain links TRBV5-4 to TRBJ2-3, with D tentatively TRBD1 (6 bases). V shed 3 bases and J shed 2 bases, with 13 bases lying between them. The CDR3 is made up of 15 amino acids. CDR1 is SGHNT, CDR2 YYREEE, per germline (reference sequence). The CDR3 sequence is CASSYRVGDTDTQYF. As DNA, the CDR3 is TGTGCCAGCAGCTACAGGGTTGGGGACACAGATACGCAGTATTTT.

The rearrangement links TRBV5-4 to TRBJ2-5; TRBD2 aligns across 11 bases. The V and J ends lost 5 bases and 9 bases, in that order; junction bases with no gene match: 3. CDR1 and CDR2 (germline): SGHNT, YYREEE (reference sequence). The CDR3 loop spans 12 amino acids. Here the CDR3 DNA reads TGTGCCAGCAGTTCTAGCGGGAGGCCCCAGTACTTC. It is translated as CASSSSGRPQYF.

The V and J genes are TRBV15 and TRBJ1-4; D is unresolved. Trimming left V 0 bases short and J 7 bases short, with 12 bases between. The CDR3 has 15 residues. Germline CDR1 reads LNHNV; CDR2 reads YYDKDF (reference sequence). Here the CDR3 DNA reads TGTGCCACCAGCAGAGAGCGGGTTGGGGTTGAAAAACTGTTTTTT. Residues: CATSRERVGVEKLFF.

V and J are TRBV27 and TRBJ2-1; D possibly uses TRBD1 or TRBD2 (5 bases each). The CDR3 is 17 residues long. The V gene lost 3 bases and the J gene lost 4 bases, with 19 bases spanning the gap. Germline loops: CDR1 MNHEY, CDR2 SMNVEV (reference sequence). Here the CDR3 reads CASSFVSGGASYNEQFF. CDR3 bases: TGTGCCAGCAGTTTCGTGAGTGGGGGAGCGTCGTACAATGAGCAGTTCTTC.

The chain has TRBV6-4 and TRBJ2-1, with D unresolved. The CDR3 consists of 15 residues. V was clipped by 5 bases and J by 0 bases, with 11 bases between them. Germline V gene lookup returns CDR1 MRHNA and CDR2 SNTAGT. CDR3 sequence reads: CASSLWSDSYNEQFF. CDR3 nucleotides: TGTGCCAGCAGTCTGTGGAGCGACTCCTACAATGAGCAGTTCTTC.

The chain joins TRBV9 to TRBJ2-7; 7 bases are a match to TRBD2. Germline values: CDR1 SGDLS, CDR2 YYNGEE. Trimming at V came to 3 bases and at J to 1 base, leaving 22 bases not matched to a gene. CDR3 length: 20 amino acids. In DNA form, the CDR3 reads TGTGCCAGCAGCGGACTCTTGGGCAGAGGACTAGGTGCTGATTCCTACGAGCAGTACTTC. It specifies CASSGLLGRGLGADSYEQYF.

This clone was seen a handful of times. The chain is built from TRBV4-3 and TRBJ1-2; D ambiguous. This CDR3 is built from 13 residues. Germline CDR1 reads LGHNA; CDR2 reads YSLEER. Trimming removed 1 base from V and 7 bases from J, with 10 bases in between. CDR3 nucleotide sequence: TGCGCCAGCAGCCAAGGGGGTGGGTTTGGCTACACCTTC. Its protein is CASSQGGGFGYTF.

The chain couples TRBV29-1 to TRBJ2-4; 8 bases are a match to TRBD2. The CDR3 is made up of 13 amino acids. Germline CDR1 and CDR2: SQVTM and ANQGSEA. After removal of 8 bases from V and 8 bases from J, the junction contained 11 bases not matched to a gene. In DNA form, the CDR3 reads TGCAGCCACATTAGCGGGAATAGGGACATTCAGTACTTC. Its protein product is CSHISGNRDIQYF. Using reference TRBV29-1 and TRBJ2-4 for the parts outside the CDR3, the full variable domain is SAVISQKPSRDICQRGTSLTIQCQVDSQVTMMFWYRQQPGQSLTLIATANQGSEATYESGFVIDKFPISRPNLTFSTLTVSNMSPEDSSIYLCSHISGNRDIQYFGAGTRLSVL.

With regard to this clone: A much larger clone lies a single base off, so this may be a read error. Within the sample, other DNA sequences also encode this same CDR3. The chain carries TRBV9 and TRBJ2-4; D is undetermined. V lost 0 bases and J 0 bases, leaving 4 bases between the germline ends. The CDR3 covers 14 residues. Per germline, CDR1 SGDLS and CDR2 YYNGEE. This chain's CDR3 is CASSVGLAKNIQYF. Here the CDR3 DNA reads TGTGCCAGCAGCGTAGGACTAGCCAAAAACATTCAGTACTTC.

This clone has a handful of counts. The chain employs TRBV5-1 and TRBJ1-4; weak D call: TRBD1 (5 bases). With 4 bases removed from V and 7 bases from J, the gap between germline ends came to 20 bases. Germline CDR1 is SGHRS and CDR2 is YFSETQ. The CDR3 sequence is 16 residues long. CDR3 sequence (DNA): TGCGCCAGCAGCGGGTCCGGGACTCCGTCTTCTGAAAAACTGTTTTTT. Translated: CASSGSGTPSSEKLFF.

The gene calls are TRBV5-6 and TRBJ1-1; 7 bases map to TRBD1. CDR1 SGHDT and CDR2 YYEEEE come from the germline V gene. The CDR3 sequence is 15 residues long. With V trimmed by 6 bases and J by 9 bases, 17 bases remained unmatched. This chain's CDR3 is CASISWWQGEIQAFF. CDR3 in DNA: TGTGCCAGCATCTCTTGGTGGCAGGGGGAAATCCAAGCTTTCTTT.

This chain links TRBV5-4 with TRBJ1-3; 7 bases fit TRBD1. V was clipped by 3 bases and J by 4 bases; unmatched bases: 1. Germline CDR1 reads SGHNT; CDR2 reads YYREEE (reference sequence). CDR3 length equals 13 residues. CDR3: CASSSDRGNTIYF. CDR3 in DNA: TGTGCCAGCAGCTCGGACAGGGGAAACACCATATATTTT.

This sequence joins TRBV6-1 and TRBJ1-5; weak D call: TRBD1 (5 bases). CDR1 is MNHNS, CDR2 SASEGT, per germline. V shed 6 bases and J shed 0 bases, with 12 bases lying between them. The length of the CDR3 is 15 residues. This chain's CDR3 is CASRTRDPSNQPQHF. The CDR3 region has the DNA TGTGCCAGCAGGACCAGGGACCCTAGCAATCAGCCCCAGCATTTT.

This clone came up a few times. The CDR3 bases are TGTGCCAGCTCACCGGCGGACAGGGGTGAAAAACTGTTTTTT. As protein: CASSPADRGEKLFF. The chain carries TRBV18 and TRBJ1-4; 9 positions agree with TRBD1. V lost 3 bases and J lost 7; bases outside the gene matches: 3. The CDR3 has 14 amino acids. Germline V lookup: CDR1 KGHSH, CDR2 LQKENI.

The chain carries TRBV6-6 and TRBJ2-7; D remains unclear. Germline values: CDR1 MNHNY, CDR2 SVGAGI (reference sequence). Trimming shortened V by 10 bases and J by 3 bases, and 10 bases separated the two germline ends. The CDR3 runs to 11 residues. CDR3 sequence reads: CATQWSYEQYF. CDR3 nucleotide sequence: TGTGCCACTCAGTGGAGCTACGAGCAGTACTTC.

This clone came up once. The chain couples TRBV7-9 to TRBJ2-1, with TRBD1 matching over 8 bases. With 4 bases clipped from V and 2 bases from J, the junction kept 7 bases outside the gene matches. The CDR3 length is 16 residues. CDR1 SEHNR and CDR2 FQNEAQ come from the germline V gene (reference sequence). The CDR3 loop reads CASSSATGDTYNEQFF. CDR3 in DNA: TGTGCCAGCAGCTCCGCGACAGGGGACACCTACAATGAGCAGTTCTTC.

This rearrangement joins TRBV9 to TRBJ2-2; 7 bases map to TRBD2. Germline V lookup: CDR1 SGDLS, CDR2 YYNGEE. This CDR3 is built from 16 residues. Trimming took 0 bases from V and 1 from J; bases not matched to a gene: 3. The CDR3 here is CASSVEAGVNTGELFF. The CDR3 coding sequence is TGTGCCAGCAGCGTAGAGGCGGGAGTGAACACCGGGGAGCTGTTTTTT.

The chain carries TRBV5-3 and TRBJ2-7, with 10 bases matching TRBD2. TRBV5-3 is sorted into the ORF group, with uncertain function. J gave up 5 bases and V 1 base, and 12 bases lay outside the gene matches. The CDR3 sequence is 17 residues long. CDR3 protein: CARSLHGLAVLRNEQYF. The CDR3 nucleotides read TGTGCCAGAAGCTTGCATGGACTAGCGGTTTTAAGAAACGAGCAGTACTTC.

This chain links TRBV7-8 with TRBJ1-5; D gene ambiguous. The CDR3 has 14 residues. Germline assignment: CDR1 SGHVS and CDR2 FQNEAQ. V was pared by 1 base and J by 5 bases, with 9 bases between. The CDR3 spells CASSLDFTDQPQHF. DNA of the CDR3: TGTGCCAGCAGCTTAGATTTTACGGATCAGCCCCAGCATTTT.

The chain couples TRBV7-2 to TRBJ2-3; the match to TRBD1 covers 8 bases. After removal of 2 bases from V and 6 bases from J, the junction contained 1 base not matched to a gene. The CDR3 extends over 13 amino acids. Germline V gives CDR1 SGHTA, CDR2 FQGNSA. The CDR3 coding sequence is TGTGCCAGCAGCTTATACAGGGGGGATACGCAGTATTTT. It yields the protein CASSLYRGDTQYF.

The gene calls are TRBV7-9 and TRBJ2-5; D might be TRBD1 or TRBD2, each matching 5 bases. This CDR3 region has 15 residues. The ends were cut back, 3 bases at V and 2 bases at J, with 13 bases in the middle. The germline CDR1 and CDR2 sequences are SEHNR and FQNEAQ (reference sequence). The CDR3 loop is CASSFWGSPQETQYF. CDR3 nucleotides: TGTGCCAGCAGCTTCTGGGGGAGTCCGCAAGAGACCCAGTACTTC.

The rearrangement links TRBV10-3 to TRBJ2-2, with 8 bases matching TRBD1. Germline trimming cut 10 bases from V and 1 base from J; bases unmatched to any gene: 8. The CDR3 runs 15 residues. Per germline, CDR1 ENHRY and CDR2 SYGVKD. This CDR3 reads CASATGTGNTGELFF. CDR3 DNA sequence: TGTGCCAGTGCGACCGGGACAGGGAACACCGGGGAGCTGTTTTTT.